This entry concerns a single T cell receptor (beta chain). Assay: immunoSEQ multiplex PCR; the TCRdb copy retains only in-frame clones and omits some. The sample comprises about 240,000 clones, 70% to 85% of which are singletons, and roughly 9.6% rests with the top ten. Germline values: CDR1 MNHEY, CDR2 SMNVEV (reference sequence). The CDR3 loop spans 13 amino acids. V lost 10 bases, J lost 7 bases, and 10 bases stayed unmatched. These data originate in a study of blood T cell repertoires in COVID-19. The wider study: In each case, the material was cDNA or gDNA derived from T cells, B-cell-depleted T cells, or PBMCs.

The sequence derives from a woman older than 75 with acute or convalescent COVID-19. The sequenced material came from peripheral blood. This chain connects TRBV27 to TRBJ2-7; 10 bases line up with TRBD1. This chain's CDR3 is CATAGTGVSEQYF. DNA of the CDR3: TGTGCCACCGCAGGGACAGGGGTCTCGGAGCAGTACTTC.